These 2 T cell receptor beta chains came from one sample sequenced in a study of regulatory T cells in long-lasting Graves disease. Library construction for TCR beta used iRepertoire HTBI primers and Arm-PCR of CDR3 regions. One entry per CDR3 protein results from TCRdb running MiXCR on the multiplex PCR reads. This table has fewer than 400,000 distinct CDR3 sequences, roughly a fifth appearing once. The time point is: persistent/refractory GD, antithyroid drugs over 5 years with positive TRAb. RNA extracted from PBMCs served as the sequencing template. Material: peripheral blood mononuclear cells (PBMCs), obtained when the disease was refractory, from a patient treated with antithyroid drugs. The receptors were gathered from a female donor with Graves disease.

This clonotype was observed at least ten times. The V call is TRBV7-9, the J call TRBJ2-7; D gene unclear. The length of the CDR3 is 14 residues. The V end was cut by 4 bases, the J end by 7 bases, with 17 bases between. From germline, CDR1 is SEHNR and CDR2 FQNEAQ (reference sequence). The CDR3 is CASSSPFGMWEQYF. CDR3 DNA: TGTGCCAGCAGCTCACCTTTTGGGATGTGGGAGCAGTACTTC.

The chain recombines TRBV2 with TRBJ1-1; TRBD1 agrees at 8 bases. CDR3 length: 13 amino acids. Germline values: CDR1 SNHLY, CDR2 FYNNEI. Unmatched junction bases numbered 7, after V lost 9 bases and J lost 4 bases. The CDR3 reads CASAETGVTEAFF. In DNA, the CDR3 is TGTGCCAGTGCTGAGACAGGGGTCACTGAAGCTTTCTTT.